Presented here are 17 T cell receptor beta chains from one specimen sequenced in a study of beta chain features in type 1 diabetes. cDNA synthesis used the whole RNA isolate, giving expressed TCRB sequences. TCRdb's table, derived via immunoSEQ multiplex PCR, lists solely in-frame clones and lacks some. This table holds some 360,000 clones, about 10% found once. Findings and caveats of the study: A moderate, significant TCRB CDR3 shortening appeared in type 1 diabetes across four CD4+ subsets.

These TCRs are of unknown antigen specificity. Source material: central memory CD4+ T cells from blood. Source of these receptors: a man in his thirties or forties with type 1 diabetes.

V usage is TRBV10-3 and J usage is TRBJ2-7; unclear D gene. The CDR3 extends over 13 amino acids. V lost 8 bases to trimming and J lost 0 bases, with 11 bases between them. In germline, CDR1 is ENHRY, CDR2 SYGVKD. The CDR3 DNA sequence: TGTGCCATCGCCTCCCCGGACTCCTACGAGCAGTACTTC. It codes for CAIASPDSYEQYF.

The J gene is TRBJ2-2, the V gene TRBV5-1; D is uncertain. Trimming took 2 bases from V and 2 from J, leaving 13 bases between them. The CDR3 is made up of 16 amino acids. Germline assignment: CDR1 SGHRS and CDR2 YFSETQ. CDR3 bases: TGCGCCAGCAGCTTCACGTGGACCGTCAACACCGGGGAGCTGTTTTTT. Amino acids: CASSFTWTVNTGELFF.

This clone came up a few times. The chain links TRBV20-1 to TRBJ2-7; D call uncertain. CDR1 and CDR2 from the germline V gene are DFQATT and SNEGSKA (reference sequence). V gave up 4 bases and J gave up 4 bases, with 8 bases separating them. The CDR3 loop spans 11 amino acids. The CDR3 nucleotides read TGCAGTGCTACCCAGCTGTACGAGCAGTACTTC. It yields the protein CSATQLYEQYF.

V is TRBV6-5 and J is TRBJ1-1, with D perhaps TRBD1 (5 bases). Per germline, CDR1 MNHEY and CDR2 SVGAGI. The CDR3 spans 16 residues. V dropped 0 bases and J dropped 3 bases, with 14 bases sitting between them. CDR3 loop: CASSYSRGGADTEAFF. The CDR3 bases are TGTGCCAGCAGTTACTCGAGAGGAGGGGCCGACACTGAAGCTTTCTTT.

This chain uses TRBV28 with TRBJ1-2; the D is unclear. The CDR3 has 14 residues. CDR1 and CDR2 from the germline V gene are MDHEN and SYDVKM. The germline V and J ends were trimmed by 1 base and 5 bases, with 11 bases remaining between them. CDR3 DNA: TGTGCCAGCAGTTTATCAGCCACCTTATATGGCTACACCTTC. Its translation: CASSLSATLYGYTF.

J is TRBJ2-3 and V is TRBV27; D remains ambiguous. V shed 3 bases and J shed 2 bases, with 12 bases lying between them. Germline-derived CDR1 and CDR2 are MNHEY and SMNVEV (reference sequence). There are 15 residues in the CDR3. CDR3 residues: CASSFGRPYTDTQYF. The CDR3 nucleotides read TGTGCCAGCAGTTTTGGCAGGCCTTACACAGATACGCAGTATTTT.

Turning to this clone: Relative to the germline gene, one junction end is altered; a read error may explain this. The chain couples TRBV10-3 to TRBJ2-7; no clear D. The CDR3 has 16 residues. The germline V gene has CDR1 ENHRY and CDR2 SYGVKD. CDR3 DNA: TGTGCCAGCAGTTACTCGAAGGGTTTGTATGGCTACGAGCAGTACTTC. The encoded protein is CASSYSKGLYGYEQYF.

This clone was counted between two and nine times. The rearrangement joins TRBV5-1 to TRBJ1-5; tentatively, D is TRBD1 (6 bases). The CDR3 is 15 residues long. Trimming took off 0 bases at V and 1 base at J, with 8 bases between the two ends. Germline CDR1 reads SGHRS; CDR2 reads YFSETQ. The chain's CDR3 is CASSLDGGSNQPQHF. CDR3 nucleotides: TGCGCCAGCAGCTTGGATGGGGGCAGCAATCAGCCCCAGCATTTT.

This clone turned up a few times. This chain connects TRBV11-3 to TRBJ1-1, with D possibly TRBD1 on 6 matching bases. The V gene's germline CDR1 is SGHNT and CDR2 YENEEA. CDR3 length: 14 residues. V lost 0 bases and J 5 bases, leaving 10 bases between the germline ends. As DNA, the CDR3 is TGTGCCAGCAGCTTAGACCAGGGGAAGACTGAAGCTTTCTTT. It is translated as CASSLDQGKTEAFF.

This clone has only a few counts. This rearrangement joins TRBV5-4 to TRBJ2-4; D may correspond to TRBD1 or TRBD2 (5 bases each). This CDR3 has 15 residues. CDR1 SGHNT and CDR2 YYREEE come from the germline V gene (reference sequence). V shed 4 bases and J shed 2 bases, with 13 bases lying between them. The CDR3 is CASSQERGSKNIQYF. The CDR3 region has the DNA TGTGCCAGCAGCCAAGAGAGGGGATCCAAAAACATTCAGTACTTC.

As for this clone: Other nucleotide sequences from this sample produce the same CDR3. The rearrangement links TRBV2 to TRBJ1-5, with TRBD1 identical over 9 bases. CDR1 and CDR2 (germline): SNHLY, FYNNEI. This CDR3 comprises 15 residues. With 3 bases clipped from V and 3 bases from J, the junction kept 3 bases outside the gene matches. CDR3 coding DNA: TGTGCCAGCAGTGAGACAGGGGGGTACAATCAGCCCCAGCATTTT. Translated, it gives CASSETGGYNQPQHF. The variable domain in full, completed from reference TRBV2 and TRBJ1-5, reads EPEVTQTPSHQVTQMGQEVILRCVPISNHLYFYWYRQILGQKVEFLVSFYNNEISEKSEIFDDQFSVERPDGSNFTLKIRSTKLEDSAMYFCASSETGGYNQPQHFGDGTRLSIL.

This clone was recorded a few times. This specimen includes other DNA sequences encoding the same CDR3. The chain employs TRBV28 and TRBJ2-7; D not certain. CDR3 length: 11 amino acids. V lost 1 base and J 3 bases, leaving 1 base between the germline ends. CDR1 and CDR2 (germline): MDHEN, SYDVKM. Here the CDR3 DNA reads TGTGCCAGCAGTTTATACTACGAGCAGTACTTC. This sequence encodes CASSLYYEQYF.

This clone was detected a few times. The chain couples TRBV5-6 to TRBJ2-5; maybe TRBD2 (6 bases). The CDR3 totals 13 residues. Trimming pared 3 bases from V and 2 bases from J, leaving 8 bases between. Looked up from germline, CDR1 is SGHDT and CDR2 is YYEEEE. The CDR3 loop is CASSSEGQETQYF. The CDR3 DNA reads as TGTGCCAGCAGCTCGGAGGGGCAAGAGACCCAGTACTTC.

CDR3 bases: TGTGCAAGTCGCCCCCTAGCCGGGGGCAGGCAGATCCGCAATCAGCCCCAGCATTTT. Translation: CASRPLAGGRQIRNQPQHF. This chain uses TRBV12-2 with TRBJ1-5. TRBV12-2 represents a pseudogene. The length of the CDR3 is 19 residues.

This clone was picked up a small number of times. This chain links TRBV30 with TRBJ2-6, with 7 positions matching TRBD1. The V gene end was trimmed by 0 bases and the J gene end by 1 base; junction bases not matched to a gene: 9. The V gene's germline CDR1 is GTSNPN and CDR2 SVGIG (reference sequence). The CDR3 runs 18 residues. The CDR3 spells CAWSVLTGNRSGANVLTF. The CDR3 DNA follows: TGTGCCTGGAGTGTATTGACAGGGAATAGGTCTGGGGCCAACGTCCTGACTTTC.

This chain joins TRBV5-5 and TRBJ2-2; TRBD1 matches 10 bases. CDR1 is SGHKS, CDR2 YYEKEE, per germline (reference sequence). The CDR3 sequence is 14 residues long. V lost 4 bases to trimming and J lost 10 bases; unmatched junction nucleotides: 7. CDR3 bases: TGTGCCAGCAGCAGCAGACAGGGGGCGCAGGAGCTGTTTTTT. Its protein product is CASSSRQGAQELFF.

This clone was picked up many times. The genes are TRBV7-2 and TRBJ1-4; no clear D gene. Germline loops: CDR1 SGHTA, CDR2 FQGNSA. The V and J ends lost 5 bases and 8 bases respectively, with 18 bases between them. The CDR3 totals 15 residues. The CDR3, as DNA: TGTGCCAGCAGCCCCCAGACGGGGAGCGGAGAAAAACTGTTTTTT. Translated: CASSPQTGSGEKLFF.